This T cell receptor (beta chain) was observed in a study of cytomegalovirus exposure and HLA in healthy donors. Findings and caveats of the study: Under in vitro conditions, a few CMV-associated chains were confirmed as specific for CMV antigens. Later analysis found that TCR beta chains associated with HLA were more clonally expanded than other, equally common chains. Some TCR beta chains (about 180 of them) were listed as cytomegalovirus-associated.

Per germline, CDR1 LGHNT and CDR2 FRNRAP. There are 15 residues in the CDR3. The V end lost 6 bases, the J end lost 4 bases, and 18 bases lay between the germline ends. Of note for this clone: Its antigen is unidentified.

PCR used 60 Vbeta primers and 13 Jbeta primers. How the authors handled the data: The count from a later analysis was some 76 million unique TCR beta chains, roughly 11 million of them shared. Data came from immunoSEQ multiplex PCR; TCRdb stores just in-frame clones and leaves some out. V and J calls and clone size are given by that table; D and trimming were obtained from the DNA. The data show 150,000 or so clones, about 81% seen once. This sequence was found in a man younger than 45 in good health and CMV-seronegative. The specimen sequenced was PBMCs. This chain joins TRBV12-5 and TRBJ1-2, with D possibly being TRBD1 (6 bases). DNA for the CDR3: TGTGCTAGTGGGAATTCATACAGGGATAGCTATGGCTACACCTTC. As protein: CASGNSYRDSYGYTF.